This T cell receptor (beta chain) derives from a study of T cells after yellow fever vaccination (dated by TCRdb to the late 2010s). With regard to the full study: The SMART-Seq v4 Ultra Low Input RNA kit was used to prepare libraries from fractions with low cell numbers. Bulk TCR alpha and beta repertoires were sequenced longitudinally to track T-cell clones before and after primary and booster YFV17D yellow fever vaccination. Two healthy male donors, one aged 18 to 30 and one aged 30 to 39 years, were included in the cohort. Bulk PBMC replicates and cell subsets were isolated from blood drawn at multiple timepoints before and after both primary and secondary immunization.

Summary of the overall study and its limitations: Compared with the primary T-cell response, the secondary T-cell response was faster but weaker, reaching its peak on day 5 rather than on day 15. Most clones expanded after primary vaccination were re-detected after the booster (around 96% of CD4 and approximately 88% of CD8), suggesting broad memory maintenance. Computational filtering was needed because FACS-sorted repertoires could contain abundant contaminating clonotypes from the bulk population. Because only two donors were included in the study, the extent to which the findings can be generalized is limited. A small fraction of clonotypes appeared in both the CD4 and CD8 compartments, likely as a result of convergent recombination.

TCR cDNA was made using 5'RACE template switching, a step that added a universal primer site and unique molecular identifiers. cDNA synthesis was primed from both the TCR alpha and TCR beta constant segments. Libraries were amplified in two PCR steps, with sample barcodes and sequencing adapters added in the second step. Libraries were sequenced on Illumina HiSeq 2500 (2x100 bp) or NovaSeq (2x150 bp). The paper's processing steps were these. Demultiplexing of reads and collapsing into UMI consensus sequences were performed with MIGEC, and V(D)J alignment was carried out with MiXCR. Vaccine-responding clonotypes were identified with edgeR using replicate PBMC samples, with FDR below 0.01 and a log2 fold change above 5 up to day 15 being required. CD4 or CD8 identity was assigned to each bulk clonotype according to whether the clonotype was present at higher abundance in the sequenced CD4 repertoire or the sequenced CD8 repertoire. TCRdb reworked the public reads: Q25 trimming with fastp, MiXCR clone assembly, productive beta chains retained. All rows with the same CDR3 protein become a single entry with the most common DNA and genes. TCRdb, not the original authors, processed these V and J calls. This sample gives approximately 600,000 distinct CDR3 sequences in total; around 12% of them show up just once. About 15% of the sample rests with the top ten.

Taken with the paper, the label for treatment or condition translates to: live attenuated yellow fever vaccine strain. Two biological replicates of bulk PBMCs were collected at each blood-draw timepoint. PBMCs were isolated from peripheral blood using a standard Ficoll-Paque protocol. TriZol was used to extract RNA from bulk PBMCs, from CD4 and CD8 fractions, and from dextramer-positive and dextramer-negative fractions. This clonotype was counted ten times or more. The antigen this receptor binds is unknown. Base qualities are missing; no much larger clone stands one base away. The germline V gene supplies CDR1 SGHRS and CDR2 YFSETQ. From cysteine to phenylalanine, the CDR3 is 15 amino acids long. Only CDR3 DNA remains: 45 bases, in frame from the first base. Relative to germline, V is missing 3 bases and J is missing 4 bases, with 7 bases of the junction outside any gene match.

Recombination connected TRBV5-1 to TRBJ2-3, with 8 bases in between that match TRBD1. This specimen consisted of PBMCs, obtained on the day of the yellow fever booster vaccination. The origin of this receptor is a man aged 30 to 45 who received the YFV17D yellow fever vaccine. The nucleotide sequence reads as follows: TGCGCCAGCAGCTCGGACAGGGCGAGGGCAGATACGCAGTATTTT. Translated, it gives CASSSDRARADTQYF.